What follows are 24 T cell receptor beta chains derived from one specimen sequenced in a study of cytomegalovirus exposure and HLA in healthy donors. Amplification used 60 Vbeta primers and 13 Jbeta primers. The data were produced by immunoSEQ multiplex PCR, yet TCRdb's version contains in-frame clones alone and is incomplete. The sample has 100,000 or so clones; around 76% are singletons. Source material: PBMCs. All receptors come from a woman between 50 and 59 years old in good health and CMV-seropositive.

The gene calls are TRBV27 and TRBJ2-7; 11 bases fit TRBD2. The CDR3 spans 14 residues. Germline lookup yields CDR1 MNHEY and CDR2 SMNVEV (reference sequence). V lost 5 bases, J lost 3 bases, and 3 bases stayed unmatched. CDR3 residues: CASSPLAGGYEQYF. Written as DNA, the CDR3 is TGTGCCAGCAGTCCTCTAGCGGGAGGCTACGAGCAGTACTTC.

The chain uses TRBV11-2 and TRBJ2-1; 13 bases match TRBD2. The CDR3 is 19 residues long. Germline V gene lookup returns CDR1 SGHAT and CDR2 FQNNGV. J was trimmed by 0 bases and V by 4 bases; bases with no gene match: 9. CDR3 residues: CASSSHGTSGATSYNEQFF. The CDR3 DNA is TGTGCCAGCAGCTCCCACGGGACTAGCGGGGCGACCTCCTACAATGAGCAGTTCTTC.

V and J are TRBV2 and TRBJ2-2; D is unresolved. CDR3 length: 14 amino acids. Germline V gene sequence: CDR1 SNHLY, CDR2 FYNNEI. V was shortened by 2 bases and J by 4 bases, with 8 bases between the two germline ends. Here the CDR3 DNA reads TGTGCCAGCAGTGAACTAGACGGCACCGGGGAGCTGTTTTTT. Protein: CASSELDGTGELFF.

The chain recombines TRBV11-2 with TRBJ1-5; no clear D gene. V lost 1 base and J lost 0, with 10 bases in between. This CDR3 spans 16 amino acids. CDR1 and CDR2 from the germline V gene are SGHAT and FQNNGV. The CDR3 region has the DNA TGTGCCAGCAGCTTAGGAGGCAGCCTTAGCAATCAGCCCCAGCATTTT. Its translation is CASSLGGSLSNQPQHF.

The chain combines TRBV9 with TRBJ1-2, with D unclear. The germline V gene has CDR1 SGDLS and CDR2 YYNGEE. V lost 0 bases to trimming and J lost 4 bases, with 7 bases between them. The CDR3 consists of 13 residues. CDR3 in amino acids: CASSVATSYGYTF. CDR3 nucleotide sequence: TGTGCCAGCAGCGTAGCTACGAGCTATGGCTACACCTTC.

The chain uses TRBV4-2 and TRBJ2-7; D perhaps matches TRBD2 (6 bases). This CDR3 is 16 amino acids long. The V end was cut by 4 bases, the J end by 2 bases, with 18 bases between. Germline V gene data show CDR1 as LGHNA and CDR2 as YNFKEQ. The CDR3 DNA reads TGTGCCAGCAGCCCCCTTTTGGCGGGATATGCCTACGAGCAGTACTTC. It translates to CASSPLLAGYAYEQYF.

The genes are TRBV6-5 and TRBJ1-1, with D perhaps TRBD1 (5 bases). Trimming pared 8 bases from V and 1 base from J, leaving 8 bases between. Germline assignment: CDR1 MNHEY and CDR2 SVGAGI. The CDR3 has 12 residues. Written as DNA, the CDR3 is TGTGCCAGCCAGGGATGGAACACTGAAGCTTTCTTT. It yields the protein CASQGWNTEAFF.

In this sample, this clone turned up a few times. This sequence joins TRBV6-1 and TRBJ2-1; 10 bases are a match to TRBD2. CDR1 and CDR2 (germline): MNHNS, SASEGT. The CDR3 runs 14 residues. V was clipped by 4 bases and J by 4 bases; unmatched bases: 1. CDR3 loop: CASSASGGYNEQFF. DNA of the CDR3: TGTGCCAGCAGTGCTAGCGGGGGTTACAATGAGCAGTTCTTC.

The gene calls are TRBV30 and TRBJ2-2; 10 bases map to TRBD1. This CDR3 has 16 amino acids. Germline V gives CDR1 GTSNPN, CDR2 SVGIG (reference sequence). V lost 0 bases, J lost 6 bases, and 7 bases stayed unmatched. The CDR3 DNA reads as TGTGCCTGGAGTGTACCCCTGACAGGGGGCTCCGGGGAGCTGTTTTTT. Its translation is CAWSVPLTGGSGELFF.

This clone was detected a few times. The same CDR3 arises from other DNA sequences in this sample as well. The chain combines TRBV2 with TRBJ2-1; TRBD2 matches 8 bases. This CDR3 contains 14 residues. Germline CDR1 SNHLY, CDR2 FYNNEI. V lost 5 bases, J lost 7 bases, and 7 bases stayed unmatched. The CDR3 DNA reads as TGTGCCAGCAGTTCCGGGACTAGAAGGAATGAGCAGTTCTTC. This encodes CASSSGTRRNEQFF.

The rearrangement joins TRBV6-1 to TRBJ2-5, with 9 positions matching TRBD1. The DNA end is more similar to TRBJ2-7, so the J call may be wrong. This CDR3 contains 14 residues. CDR1 MNHNS and CDR2 SASEGT come from the germline V gene. The CDR3 nucleotides read TGTGCCAGCAGTGAGACAGGGGGGGCCAACGAGCAGTACTTC. This codes for CASSETGGANEQYF.

The chain links TRBV2 to TRBJ2-3; 10 bases fit TRBD1. Germline loops: CDR1 SNHLY, CDR2 FYNNEI. J gave up 1 base and V 6 bases, and 7 bases lay outside the gene matches. The CDR3 runs to 16 residues. DNA for the CDR3: TGTGCCAGCAGCCGGGACAGGGGTTCGGGCACAGATACGCAGTATTTT. Translation: CASSRDRGSGTDTQYF.

This chain uses TRBV4-2 with TRBJ1-1; D is perhaps TRBD1 (6 bases). The V gene lost 5 bases and the J gene lost 2 bases, with 18 bases spanning the gap. The CDR3 spans 16 residues. Germline V CDR1 and CDR2: LGHNA, YNFKEQ. CDR3 protein: CASSEGTGTINTEAFF. CDR3 bases: TGTGCCAGCAGCGAGGGGACCGGGACAATTAACACTGAAGCTTTCTTT.

This chain joins TRBV15 and TRBJ1-2, with 7 bases matching TRBD1. The CDR3 is 13 amino acids. From germline, CDR1 is LNHNV and CDR2 YYDKDF (reference sequence). V trimming: 0 bases; J trimming: 6 bases; junction bases outside the gene matches: 1. The CDR3 DNA reads as TGTGCCACCAGCAGAGATGACAGGGATGGCTACACCTTC. It translates to CATSRDDRDGYTF.

The J gene is TRBJ1-1, the V gene TRBV30; D might be TRBD1 (5 bases). V lost 0 bases, J lost 4 bases, and 12 bases lay in between. CDR3 size: 14 residues. CDR1 and CDR2 (germline): GTSNPN, SVGIG (reference sequence). In nucleotides, the CDR3 is TGTGCCTGGAGTGTTGGGGCTTCAACCACTGAAGCTTTCTTT. Encoded protein: CAWSVGASTTEAFF.

This clone was seen more than once but under ten times. The sample has other DNA sequences that encode this CDR3 too. The rearrangement uses TRBV5-8 and TRBJ1-1; D is undetermined. V was clipped by 0 bases and J by 2 bases, with 5 bases between them. The CDR3 is 13 amino acids. Per the germline V gene, CDR1 is SGHTS and CDR2 is YDEGEE. The CDR3 nucleotides are TGTGCCAGCAGCTTGGTTAGAAACACTGAAGCTTTCTTT. Translated: CASSLVRNTEAFF. The entire variable domain, with the rest obtained from reference TRBV5-8 and TRBJ1-1, is as follows: EAGVTQSPTHLIKTRGQQATLRCSPISGHTSVYWYQQALGLGLQFLLWYDEGEERNRGNFPPRFSGRQFPNYSSELNVNALELEDSALYLCASSLVRNTEAFFGQGTRLTVV.

V and J are TRBV7-6 and TRBJ2-6, with D maybe TRBD2 (7 bases). The CDR3 is made up of 16 amino acids. The V end lost 5 bases, the J end lost 3 bases, and 14 bases lay between the germline ends. Germline CDR1 and CDR2: SGHVS and FNYEAQ. The CDR3 is CASSPGGGGGANVLTF. CDR3 coding DNA: TGTGCCAGCAGCCCCGGCGGGGGCGGTGGGGCCAACGTCCTGACTTTC.

The chain links TRBV30 to TRBJ2-5, with TRBD2 matching 8 bases. Per the germline V gene, CDR1 is GTSNPN and CDR2 is SVGIG (reference sequence). The CDR3 length is 14 residues. Unmatched junction bases numbered 10, after V lost 5 bases and J lost 5 bases. The CDR3 DNA follows: TGTGCCTGGGGGCGACAAACGGGGGGGGAGACCCAGTACTTC. This translates into CAWGRQTGGETQYF.

This clone came up once. The chain recombines TRBV11-2 with TRBJ2-1; 10 positions agree with TRBD2. The junction had 4 bases not matched to a gene; V was cut back by 5 bases and J by 3 bases. This CDR3 has 15 amino acids. The V gene's germline CDR1 is SGHAT and CDR2 FQNNGV. CDR3 region: CASSGTSGDYNEQFF. DNA for the CDR3: TGTGCCAGCAGCGGTACTAGCGGGGACTACAATGAGCAGTTCTTC.

J is TRBJ2-2 and V is TRBV11-3; 13 nucleotides align to TRBD2. Germline V gene lookup returns CDR1 SGHNT and CDR2 YENEEA. The CDR3 loop spans 19 amino acids. V dropped 4 bases and J dropped 1; count of bases not matched to a gene: 9. DNA for the CDR3: TGTGCCAGCAGCTCCACCCCCGGGACTAGCGGGGAGAACACCGGGGAGCTGTTTTTT. It yields the protein CASSSTPGTSGENTGELFF.

CDR3 sequence reads: CASSLGSGVEAFF. The CDR3 DNA reads TGTGCCAGCAGTTTAGGCTCAGGGGTTGAAGCTTTCTTT. The rearrangement uses TRBV27 and TRBJ1-1, with a weak D call TRBD1 (6 bases). Trimming cost V 2 bases and J 7 bases, with 11 bases left between them. CDR1 and CDR2 (germline): MNHEY, SMNVEV (reference sequence). The CDR3 covers 13 residues.

This chain links TRBV2 with TRBJ2-7, with TRBD1 as a possible D gene (5 bases). Germline V CDR1 and CDR2: SNHLY, FYNNEI. The CDR3 has 15 residues. Deletions cut 8 bases from V and 2 bases from J, with 19 bases between. The CDR3 protein is CASRLSPLGPYEQYF. CDR3 nucleotide sequence: TGTGCCAGCCGTTTGAGCCCGTTGGGGCCCTACGAGCAGTACTTC.

V gene TRBV4-1 combines with J gene TRBJ2-7; TRBD1 agrees at 9 bases. Germline CDR1 and CDR2: MGHRA and YSYEKL. The junction had 2 bases not matched to a gene; V was cut back by 4 bases and J by 4 bases. This CDR3 contains 13 residues. The CDR3 region has the DNA TGCGCCAGCAGCCGAGACAGGGGGTACGAGCAGTACTTC. Residues: CASSRDRGYEQYF.

V usage is TRBV30 and J usage is TRBJ1-3, with 9 bases matching TRBD1. The germline V gene has CDR1 GTSNPN and CDR2 SVGIG (reference sequence). J lost 2 bases, V lost 3 bases, and 5 bases had no gene match. The CDR3 is 15 amino acids. The CDR3 is CAWSGDRAAGNTIYF. The CDR3 DNA is TGTGCCTGGAGCGGGGACAGGGCAGCTGGAAACACCATATATTTT. The full variable domain, its missing parts supplied by reference TRBV30 and TRBJ1-3, is SQTIHQWPATLVQPVGSPLSLECTVEGTSNPNLYWYRQAAGRGLQLLFYSVGIGQISSEVPQNLSASRPQDRQFILSSKKLLLSDSGFYLCAWSGDRAAGNTIYFGEGSWLTVV.